The 13 T cell receptor beta chains reported below all come from one sample, sequenced in a study of blood T cell repertoires in COVID-19. Profiling relied on immunoSEQ multiplex PCR, and the TCRdb table lists in-frame clones only, not all of them. This sample has some 41,000 clones, with roughly nine tenths found just once. Sequenced sample: peripheral blood. The receptors come from a human donor in a cohort sampled during active COVID-19.

The chain links TRBV9 to TRBJ2-7; tentatively, D is TRBD1 (5 bases). The CDR3 sequence is 15 residues long. V lost 4 bases to trimming and J lost 4 bases, with 18 bases between them. Germline V gives CDR1 SGDLS, CDR2 YYNGEE. The CDR3 sequence: CASSPRRGTEYEQYF. The DNA for the CDR3 is TGTGCCAGCAGCCCGAGAAGGGGAACGGAGTACGAGCAGTACTTC.

The rearrangement joins TRBV6-6 to TRBJ2-2; 9 nucleotides align to TRBD2. Germline CDR1 is MNHNY and CDR2 is SVGAGI (reference sequence). The CDR3 extends over 16 amino acids. The V gene end was trimmed by 6 bases and the J gene end by 7 bases; junction bases not matched to a gene: 12. The CDR3 nucleotides are TGTGCCAGCAGGTTAGGGCTAGCGGGGACCAACGGGGAGCTGTTTTTT. Residues: CASRLGLAGTNGELFF.

This clone was seen a single time. This chain links TRBV6-1 with TRBJ1-6; possibly TRBD1 for D (5 bases). The CDR3 extends over 17 amino acids. CDR1 and CDR2 from the germline V gene are MNHNS and SASEGT. The germline V and J ends were trimmed by 4 bases and 7 bases, with 20 bases remaining between them. The CDR3 nucleotides are TGTGCCAGCAGTGTCGGATCGACGCGGGGCCCCAATTCACCCCTCCACTTT. Its protein is CASSVGSTRGPNSPLHF.

The chain employs TRBV5-1 and TRBJ2-2; D unclear. Germline CDR1 and CDR2: SGHRS and YFSETQ. The CDR3 has 15 amino acids. Between the trimmed V and J ends, which lost 0 bases and 4 bases, there was a span of 10 bases. CDR3 nucleotides: TGCGCCAGCAGCTTGGAGCAGCGTGGCACCGGGGAGCTGTTTTTT. It translates to CASSLEQRGTGELFF.

This clone was detected once. V is TRBV19 and J is TRBJ1-5, with 8 bases fitting TRBD1. Looked up from germline, CDR1 is LNHDA and CDR2 is SQIVND (reference sequence). The CDR3 is made up of 15 amino acids. Germline trimming cut 1 base from V and 6 bases from J; bases unmatched to any gene: 5. The CDR3 spells CASSIGPQGGQPQHF. The CDR3 DNA sequence: TGTGCCAGTAGTATAGGGCCACAGGGGGGTCAGCCCCAGCATTTT.

The chain is built from TRBV7-6 and TRBJ2-2; possibly TRBD2 for D (5 bases). Germline CDR1 and CDR2: SGHVS and FNYEAQ. The V end was cut by 4 bases, the J end by 11 bases, with 20 bases between. CDR3 size: 15 residues. CDR3 residues: CASSSWRSRIGELFF. CDR3 DNA sequence: TGTGCCAGCAGCTCTTGGAGGAGTAGAATCGGAGAGCTGTTTTTT. Complete variable domain (other parts from reference TRBV7-6 and TRBJ2-2): GAGVSQSPRYKVTKRGQDVALRCDPISGHVSLYWYRQALGQGPEFLTYFNYEAQQDKSGLPNDRFSAERPEGSISTLTIQRTEQRDSAMYRCASSSWRSRIGELFFGEGSRLTVL.

This clone was seen a single time. The chain recombines TRBV15 with TRBJ2-1; perhaps TRBD1 as D (6 bases). Trimming took 4 bases from V and 4 from J, leaving 8 bases between them. There are 13 residues in the CDR3. In germline, CDR1 is LNHNV, CDR2 YYDKDF (reference sequence). CDR3 DNA: TGTGCCACCAGCACCGGGACATACAATGAGCAGTTCTTC. Its translation: CATSTGTYNEQFF.

This chain connects TRBV21-1 to TRBJ2-5; the table's D call, TRBD1, has no DNA check behind it. TRBV21-1 is given as a pseudogene. The CDR3 has 14 amino acids. CDR3 sequence (DNA): TGTGCCAGCAGCCCTGACAGGGGCCCAGAGACCCAGTACTTC. Protein: CASSPDRGPETQYF.

This clone was seen once. This chain links TRBV6-5 with TRBJ1-1; no firm D call. Germline loops: CDR1 MNHEY, CDR2 SVGAGI. The CDR3 is made up of 13 amino acids. Trimming cost V 0 bases and J 5 bases, with 7 bases left between them. CDR3 coding DNA: TGTGCCAGCAGTTACTCGAGAGGGACTGAAGCTTTCTTT. Translation: CASSYSRGTEAFF.

This chain uses TRBV15 with TRBJ2-7; D is unclear. V was trimmed by 0 bases and J by 0 bases, leaving 3 bases between them. The V gene's germline CDR1 is LNHNV and CDR2 YYDKDF (reference sequence). The CDR3 sequence is 13 residues long. For the CDR3, the DNA is TGTGCCACCAGCAGAGATCACTCCTACGAGCAGTACTTC. Translation: CATSRDHSYEQYF. The full variable domain, rest sourced from reference TRBV15 and TRBJ2-7, is DAMVIQNPRYQVTQFGKPVTLSCSQTLNHNVMYWYQQKSSQAPKLLFHYYDKDFNNEADTPDNFQSRRPNTSFCFLDIRSPGLGDTAMYLCATSRDHSYEQYFGPGTRLTVT.

CDR3 residues: CASGYGVNTGELFF. CDR3 nucleotides: TGCGCCAGCGGGTACGGGGTTAACACCGGGGAGCTGTTTTTT. The V call is TRBV5-1, the J call TRBJ2-2; TRBD2 might be the D (5 bases). CDR1 and CDR2 from the germline V gene are SGHRS and YFSETQ. V was clipped by 7 bases and J by 2 bases, with 12 bases between them. The CDR3 has 14 amino acids.

This chain's CDR3 is CASSSPGQEQYF. The CDR3 DNA reads TGTGCCAGCAGCAGTCCGGGACAGGAGCAGTACTTC. The gene calls are TRBV5-6 and TRBJ2-7; TRBD1 matches 7 bases. The V gene end was trimmed by 4 bases and the J gene end by 7 bases; junction bases not matched to a gene: 5. Germline V gives CDR1 SGHDT, CDR2 YYEEEE. This CDR3 region has 12 residues.

The genes are TRBV7-9 and TRBJ1-4; 8 bases agree with TRBD1. This CDR3 comprises 16 residues. The germline V gene encodes CDR1 SEHNR and CDR2 FQNEAQ (reference sequence). J gave up 7 bases and V 5 bases, and 12 bases lay outside the gene matches. The CDR3 DNA is TGTGCCAGCAGCGATATGAACAGGGGGGCGAGTGAAAAACTGTTTTTT. Its translation is CASSDMNRGASEKLFF. Filled out from reference TRBV7-9 and TRBJ1-4, the complete variable domain reads DTGVSQNPRHKITKRGQNVTFRCDPISEHNRLYWYRQTLGQGPEFLTYFQNEAQLEKSRLLSDRFSAERPKGSFSTLEIQRTEQGDSAMYLCASSDMNRGASEKLFFGSGTQLSVL.